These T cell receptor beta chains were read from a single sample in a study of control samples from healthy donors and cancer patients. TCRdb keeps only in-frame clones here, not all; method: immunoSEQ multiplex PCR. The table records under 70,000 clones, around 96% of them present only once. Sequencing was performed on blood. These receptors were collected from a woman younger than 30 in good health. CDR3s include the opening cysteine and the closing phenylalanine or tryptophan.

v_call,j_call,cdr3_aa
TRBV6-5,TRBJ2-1,CASSVSGGESEQFF
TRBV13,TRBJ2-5,CASSFEWASADSYF
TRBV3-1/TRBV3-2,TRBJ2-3,CASSRNGADTQYF
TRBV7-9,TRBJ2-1,CASSLDYSYNEQFF
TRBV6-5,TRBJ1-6,CASRDSPSSPLHF
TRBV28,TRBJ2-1,CASTENPRGQRSNEQFF
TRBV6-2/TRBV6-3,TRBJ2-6,CASSYTTSSSGANVLTF
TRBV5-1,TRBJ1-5,CASSLDGGARQPQHF
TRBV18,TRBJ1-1,CASSPGNGAWRTEAFF
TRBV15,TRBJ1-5,CATSRDGGRLNQPQHF
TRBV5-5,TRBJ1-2,CASSLVVGDYGYTF
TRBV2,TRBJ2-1,CASSEGRGRLINEQFF
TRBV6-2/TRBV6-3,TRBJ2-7,CASSSQQPKHYEQYF
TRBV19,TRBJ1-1,CASTPLSGGAFF
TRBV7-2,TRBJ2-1,CASSLWASGGYNEQFF
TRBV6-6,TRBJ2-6,CASSPSGHRSSGANVLTF
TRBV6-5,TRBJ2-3,CASSLRGGTQYF
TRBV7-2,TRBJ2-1,CASSPPGLAPYNEQFF
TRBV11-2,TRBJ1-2,CASSKGTSGGYTF
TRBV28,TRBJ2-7,CASTSLRGRLEQYF
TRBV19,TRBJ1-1,CASKRNTEAFF
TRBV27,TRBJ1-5,CASSLQGPLNQPQHF
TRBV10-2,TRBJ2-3,CASSGTGSFSTQYF
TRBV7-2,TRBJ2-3,CASLGGPSTDTQYF
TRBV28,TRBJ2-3,CASSLSPGMGSLLDTQYF
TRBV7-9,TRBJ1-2,CASSPLKLIEGYTF
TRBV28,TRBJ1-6,CASSSTRGFTYNSPLHF
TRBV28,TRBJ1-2,CASMETARGYTF
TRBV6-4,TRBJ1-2,CASSRDFRDYGYTF
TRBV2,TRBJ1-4,CASTGDREKLFF
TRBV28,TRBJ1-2,CASTLEGRYGYTF
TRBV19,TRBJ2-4,CASSIAPPGASSGVNIQYF
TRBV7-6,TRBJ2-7,CASSRQDREQYF
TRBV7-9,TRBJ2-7,CASSWATSGGAISYEQYF
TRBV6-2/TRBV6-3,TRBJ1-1,CASSYSTEWNTEAFF
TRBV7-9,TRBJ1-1,CASSQGTGAQAFF
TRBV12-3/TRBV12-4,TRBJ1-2,CASSPTLNYGYTF
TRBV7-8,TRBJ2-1,CASSLKTAYNEQFF
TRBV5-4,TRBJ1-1,CASSLYSTGRTVGAFF
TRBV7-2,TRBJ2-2,CASSPWTNTGELFF
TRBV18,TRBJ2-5,CASSPNPGWETQYF
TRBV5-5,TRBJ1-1,CASSPWTGNTEAFF
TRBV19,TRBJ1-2,CASSIDPPGSPRNYGYTF
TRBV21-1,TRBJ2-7,CASSKRVSLPLNYSSYEQYF
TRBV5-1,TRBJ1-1,CASGVLMNTEAFF
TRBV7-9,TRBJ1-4,CASSGTAPEELFF
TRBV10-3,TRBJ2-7,CAITGGGNPYEQYF
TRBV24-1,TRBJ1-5,CATSDAGTYQPQHF
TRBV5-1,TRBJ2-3,CASTSGGLTDTQYF